One and the same sample provided the 7 T cell receptor beta chains below, sequenced in a study of blood T cell repertoires in COVID-19. The data were produced by immunoSEQ multiplex PCR, yet TCRdb's version contains in-frame clones alone and is incomplete. The repertoire holds more than 15,000 clones, with around 80% as singletons. Material for sequencing was peripheral blood. The receptors were gathered from a man aged 55 to 70 with active or convalescent COVID-19.

The chain uses TRBV5-4 and TRBJ1-1; a possible D gene is TRBD1 (6 bases). Germline loops: CDR1 SGHNT, CDR2 YYREEE (reference sequence). Trimming cost V 4 bases and J 3 bases, with 10 bases left between them. The CDR3 runs 13 residues. CDR3 nucleotide sequence: TGTGCCAGCAGCACAGGGTCTTACACTGAAGCTTTCTTT. Translation gives CASSTGSYTEAFF.

The V call is TRBV5-1, the J call TRBJ1-1; TRBD1 agrees at 8 bases. This CDR3 comprises 12 residues. The germline V gene encodes CDR1 SGHRS and CDR2 YFSETQ. V shed 2 bases, J shed 10 bases, and the junction held 4 bases outside the gene matches. CDR3 loop: CASSFDRGVAFF. CDR3 in DNA: TGCGCCAGCAGCTTCGACAGGGGTGTAGCTTTCTTT.

The chain uses TRBV29-1 and TRBJ1-2, with 9 bases fitting TRBD1. Germline CDR1 SQVTM, CDR2 ANQGSEA. V trimming: 4 bases; J trimming: 0 bases; junction bases outside the gene matches: 3. This CDR3 has 14 amino acids. CDR3 amino acids: CSVGGQGANYGYTF. CDR3 nucleotides: TGCAGCGTTGGGGGACAGGGTGCTAACTATGGCTACACCTTC.

This chain connects TRBV6-5 to TRBJ2-7; 7 bases align to TRBD1. The length of the CDR3 is 14 residues. The junction had 7 bases not matched to a gene; V was cut back by 5 bases and J by 3 bases. Looked up from germline, CDR1 is MNHEY and CDR2 is SVGAGI. CDR3 amino acids: CASSLRDRDYEQYF. CDR3 nucleotides: TGTGCCAGCAGTCTACGGGACAGAGACTACGAGCAGTACTTC.

V gene TRBV6-1 combines with J gene TRBJ2-5, with 11 bases matching TRBD2. The germline CDR1 and CDR2 sequences are MNHNS and SASEGT. The CDR3 has 17 amino acids. V gave up 3 bases and J gave up 4 bases; unmatched junction bases: 10. CDR3 protein: CASSELAGGLLGETQYF. The CDR3 region has the DNA TGTGCCAGCAGTGAGCTAGCGGGAGGACTTTTAGGAGAGACCCAGTACTTC.

This clone was found once. The chain is built from TRBV19 and TRBJ2-7, with 11 nucleotides matching TRBD1. The CDR3 is 16 amino acids. Germline V gives CDR1 LNHDA, CDR2 SQIVND (reference sequence). V lost 7 bases, J lost 7 bases, and 15 bases stayed unmatched. CDR3 DNA: TGTGCCAGTACCTCGGGACAGGGGGGGAAATTACGAGAGCAGTACTTC. Translation gives CASTSGQGGKLREQYF.

The chain links TRBV19 to TRBJ1-2; 8 nucleotides align to TRBD1. Trimming took 5 bases from V and 7 from J; bases not matched to a gene: 6. Germline CDR1 is LNHDA and CDR2 is SQIVND (reference sequence). The length of the CDR3 is 13 residues. The CDR3 coding sequence is TGTGCCAGTAGTCCCGACAGGGGTGGTGGCTACACCTTC. Protein sequence: CASSPDRGGGYTF.